This TCR beta chain was documented in a study of cytomegalovirus exposure and HLA in healthy donors. Study observations and caveats: In vitro checks showed that a few CMV-associated chains really do target CMV antigens. In a later analysis, first-cohort TCR clusters were found to tend to co-occur in the 100 to 150 validation repertoires.

Remarks on this clone: The antigen remains unidentified.

The study drew the donors from its 120-subject validation cohort, separate from the roughly 700-subject first cohort. Only in-frame clones appear in the TCRdb table, and some are missing; sequencing was by immunoSEQ multiplex PCR. Of roughly 120,000 clones detected, approximately 94% appear once; the ten largest clones hold more than 0.9%. The clonotype originates from a woman between 18 and 29 years old in good health and CMV-seronegative. Sequencing was performed on PBMCs.

CDR3 DNA sequence: TGTGCCAGCAGCTTGGTAAATTTGGGGACAGGGGTAAATGAGCAGTTCTTC. Translating gives CASSLVNLGTGVNEQFF. This rearrangement joins TRBV7-2 to TRBJ2-1; 10 bases align to TRBD1. J gave up 7 bases and V 3 bases, and 12 bases lay outside the gene matches. Germline V gene data show CDR1 as SGHTA and CDR2 as FQGNSA. CDR3 length: 17 residues.